This T cell receptor (beta chain) was sequenced during a study of CD8+ T cells in alopecia areata. The CDR3 spans 14 residues. The ends were cut back, 7 bases at V and 2 bases at J, with 16 bases in the middle. The germline CDR1 and CDR2 sequences are SGHRS and YFSETQ. In regard to this clone: The antigen remains unidentified.

Study-level findings and limits: Clonality exceeded that of normal scalp in lesional scalp, most notably in alopecia totalis/universalis.

It was cDNA, reverse transcribed from extracted RNA, that served as the sequencing template. Clones were sequenced by immunoSEQ multiplex PCR, and TCRdb holds only the in-frame ones, with some missing. The table has 110,000 to 150,000 clones, about 85% seen once. The treatment denotes: oral pan-JAK inhibitor, 5-10 mg twice daily. T lymphocytes (CD4+ and CD8+) were sorted from PBMCs. The specimen was CD8+ T cells sorted from blood, collected at week 4, from a patient treated with tofacitinib. This TCR was recovered from a human donor with alopecia areata. The chain combines TRBV5-1 with TRBJ2-7; weak D call: TRBD2 (5 bases). The CDR3 is CASQLTGSTYEQYF. The CDR3 DNA reads as TGCGCCAGCCAACTGACGGGGTCCACCTACGAGCAGTACTTC.